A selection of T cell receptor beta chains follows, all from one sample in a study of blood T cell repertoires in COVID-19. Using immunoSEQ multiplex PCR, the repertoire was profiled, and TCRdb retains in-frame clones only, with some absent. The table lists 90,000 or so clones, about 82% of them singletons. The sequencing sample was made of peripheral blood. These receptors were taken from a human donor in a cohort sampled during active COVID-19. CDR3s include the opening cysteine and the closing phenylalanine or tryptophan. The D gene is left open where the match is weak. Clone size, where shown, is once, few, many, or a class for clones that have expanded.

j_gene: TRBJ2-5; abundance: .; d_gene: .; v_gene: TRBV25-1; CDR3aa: CASSESVGGTQETQYF; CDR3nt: TGTGCCAGCAGTGAATCAGTTGGGGGGACGCAAGAGACCCAGTACTTC
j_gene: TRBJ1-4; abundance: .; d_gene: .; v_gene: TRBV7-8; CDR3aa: CASSLAPATNEKLFF; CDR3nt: TGTGCCAGCAGCTTAGCTCCAGCAACTAATGAAAAACTGTTTTTT
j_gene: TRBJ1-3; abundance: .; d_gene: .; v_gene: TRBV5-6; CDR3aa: CASSLGVSGNTIYF; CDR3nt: TGTGCCAGCAGCTTGGGAGTCTCTGGAAACACCATATATTTT
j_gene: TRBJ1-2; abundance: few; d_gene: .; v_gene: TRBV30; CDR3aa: CAWRPGLGYTF; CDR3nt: TGTGCCTGGAGACCAGGGCTTGGCTACACCTTC
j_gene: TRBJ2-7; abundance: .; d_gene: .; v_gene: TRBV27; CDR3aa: CASSLRVSYEQYF; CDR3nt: TGTGCCAGCAGTTTACGAGTAAGCTACGAGCAGTACTTC
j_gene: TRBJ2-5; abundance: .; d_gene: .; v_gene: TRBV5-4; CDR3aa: CASSLELNPQETQYF; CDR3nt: TGTGCCAGCAGCTTGGAACTGAACCCTCAAGAGACCCAGTACTTC
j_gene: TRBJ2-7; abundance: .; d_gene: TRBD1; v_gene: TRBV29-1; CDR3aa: CSVRSGGKNYEQYF; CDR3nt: TGCAGCGTTCGCTCAGGGGGCAAGAACTACGAGCAGTACTTC
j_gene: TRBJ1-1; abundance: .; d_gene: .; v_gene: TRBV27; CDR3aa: CASIPLYAVNTEAFF; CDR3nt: TGTGCCAGCATTCCCCTTTATGCGGTGAACACTGAAGCTTTCTTT
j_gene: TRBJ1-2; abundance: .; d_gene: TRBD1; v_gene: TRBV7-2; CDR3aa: CASSLEGQGAGYTF; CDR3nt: TGTGCCAGCAGCTTAGAGGGACAGGGGGCTGGCTACACCTTC
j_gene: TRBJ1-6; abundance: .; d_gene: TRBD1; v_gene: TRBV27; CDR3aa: CASSSSGTGNSPLHF; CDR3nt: TGTGCCAGCAGTTCATCCGGGACAGGGAACTCACCCCTCCACTTT
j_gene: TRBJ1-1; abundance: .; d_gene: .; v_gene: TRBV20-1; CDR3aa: CSAVTGEAFF; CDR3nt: TGCAGTGCTGTTACAGGGGAAGCTTTCTTT
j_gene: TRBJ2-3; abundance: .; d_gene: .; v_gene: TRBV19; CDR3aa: CATAQADLYTDTQYF; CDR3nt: TGTGCCACCGCCCAAGCGGATCTATACACAGATACGCAGTATTTT
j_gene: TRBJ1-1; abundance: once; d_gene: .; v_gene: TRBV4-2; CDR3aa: CASSQAPGTVNTEAFF; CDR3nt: TGTGCCAGCAGCCAGGCACCGGGGACTGTGAACACTGAAGCTTTCTTT
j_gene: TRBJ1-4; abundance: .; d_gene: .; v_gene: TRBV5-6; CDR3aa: CASSSPVNEKLFF; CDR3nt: TGTGCCAGCAGCTCCCCAGTTAATGAAAAACTGTTTTTT
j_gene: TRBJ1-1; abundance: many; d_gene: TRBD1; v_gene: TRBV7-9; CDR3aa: CASTETGRAFF; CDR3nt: TGTGCCAGCACCGAGACAGGGCGAGCTTTCTTT
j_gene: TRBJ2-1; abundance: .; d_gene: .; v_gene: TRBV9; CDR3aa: CASSVATSGNEQFF; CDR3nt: TGTGCCAGCAGCGTAGCTACATCGGGGAATGAGCAGTTCTTC
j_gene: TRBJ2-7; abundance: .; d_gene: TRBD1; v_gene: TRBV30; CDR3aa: CAWSTTGIEQYF; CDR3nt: TGTGCCTGGAGTACGACAGGGATTGAGCAGTACTTC
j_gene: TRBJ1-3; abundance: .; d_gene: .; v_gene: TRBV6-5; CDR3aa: CASSPQSSGNTIYF; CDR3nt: TGTGCCAGCAGTCCACAGAGCTCTGGAAACACCATATATTTT
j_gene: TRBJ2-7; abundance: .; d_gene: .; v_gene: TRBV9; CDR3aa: CASSPGTLSSYEQYF; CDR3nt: TGTGCCAGCAGCCCAGGGACTTTAAGCTCCTACGAGCAGTACTTC
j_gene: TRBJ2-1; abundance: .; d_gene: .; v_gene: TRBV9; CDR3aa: CASSVGGGPLDEQFF; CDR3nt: TGTGCCAGCAGCGTAGGAGGGGGACCACTCGATGAGCAGTTCTTC
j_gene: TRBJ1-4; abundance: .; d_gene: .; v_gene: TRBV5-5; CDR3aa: CASSLEGRVGEKLFF; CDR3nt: TGTGCCAGCAGCTTGGAGGGCAGGGTGGGAGAAAAACTGTTTTTT
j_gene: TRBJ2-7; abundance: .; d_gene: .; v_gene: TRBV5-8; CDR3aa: CASSTRARYEQYF; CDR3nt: TGTGCCAGCAGCACTAGGGCCCGCTACGAGCAGTACTTC
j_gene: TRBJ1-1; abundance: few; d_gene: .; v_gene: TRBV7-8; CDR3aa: CASSLERLNTEAFF; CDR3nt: TGTGCCAGCAGCTTAGAGCGGCTGAACACTGAAGCTTTCTTT
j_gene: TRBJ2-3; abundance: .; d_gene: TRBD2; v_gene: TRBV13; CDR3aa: CASSERLAGGIYTQYF; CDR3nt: TGTGCCAGCAGCGAGAGACTAGCGGGGGGAATTTATACGCAGTATTTT
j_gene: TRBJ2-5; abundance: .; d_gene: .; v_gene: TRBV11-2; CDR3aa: CASSGTSIIQETQYF; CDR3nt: TGTGCCAGCAGCGGTACTAGTATAATCCAAGAGACCCAGTACTTC
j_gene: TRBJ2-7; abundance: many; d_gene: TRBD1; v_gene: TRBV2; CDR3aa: CASSRTGNTYEQYF; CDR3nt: TGTGCCAGCAGTCGGACAGGGAACACCTACGAGCAGTACTTC
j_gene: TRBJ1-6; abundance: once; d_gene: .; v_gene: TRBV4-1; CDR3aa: CASSQDTGTFDSLHF; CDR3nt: TGCGCCAGCAGCCAAGATACGGGAACCTTTGATTCCCTCCACTTT
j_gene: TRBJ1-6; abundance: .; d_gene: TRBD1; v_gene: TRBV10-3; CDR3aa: CAIKLDRGNSPLHF; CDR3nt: TGTGCCATCAAATTGGACAGGGGGAACTCACCCCTCCACTTT
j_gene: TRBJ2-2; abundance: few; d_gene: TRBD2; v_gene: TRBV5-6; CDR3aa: CASSLDLAGGPGELFF; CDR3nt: TGTGCCAGCAGCTTGGACCTAGCGGGAGGGCCAGGGGAGCTGTTTTTT
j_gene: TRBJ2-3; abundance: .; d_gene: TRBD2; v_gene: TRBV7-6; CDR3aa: CASSYGLAGDGGTQYF; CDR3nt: TGTGCCAGCAGCTACGGACTAGCGGGAGACGGGGGTACGCAGTATTTT
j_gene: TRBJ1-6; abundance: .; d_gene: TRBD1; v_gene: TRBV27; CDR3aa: CASSRDRVDGNSPLHF; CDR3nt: TGTGCCAGCAGTAGGGACAGGGTAGACGGTAATTCACCCCTCCACTTT
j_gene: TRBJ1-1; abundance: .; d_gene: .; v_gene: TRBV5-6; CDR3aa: CASSLVGAMNTEAFF; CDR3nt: TGTGCCAGCAGCTTGGTGGGGGCAATGAACACTGAAGCTTTCTTT
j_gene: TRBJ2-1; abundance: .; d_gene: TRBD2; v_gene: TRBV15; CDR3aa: CATSSDPTRGGRENNEQFF; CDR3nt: TGTGCCACCAGCTCGGACCCAACCCGGGGGGGGAGAGAAAACAATGAGCAGTTCTTC
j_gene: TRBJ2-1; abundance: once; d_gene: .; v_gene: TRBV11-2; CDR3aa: CASSLWRGVSYNEQFF; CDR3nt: TGTGCCAGCAGCTTATGGAGGGGTGTGTCCTACAATGAGCAGTTCTTC
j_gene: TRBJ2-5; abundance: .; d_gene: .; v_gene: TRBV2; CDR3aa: CASAASSETQYF; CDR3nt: TGTGCCAGCGCGGCTAGCTCGGAGACCCAGTACTTC
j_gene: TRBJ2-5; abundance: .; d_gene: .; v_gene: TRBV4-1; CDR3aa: CASSQGAGTQYF; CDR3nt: TGCGCCAGCAGCCAAGGGGCGGGGACCCAGTACTTC
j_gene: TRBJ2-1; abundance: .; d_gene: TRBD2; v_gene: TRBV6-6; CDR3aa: CASKTSGDNEQFF; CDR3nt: TGTGCCAGCAAAACTAGCGGAGACAATGAGCAGTTCTTC
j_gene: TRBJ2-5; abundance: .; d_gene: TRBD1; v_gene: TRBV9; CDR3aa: CASSVGQGAETQYF; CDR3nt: TGTGCCAGCAGCGTCGGACAGGGTGCAGAGACCCAGTACTTC
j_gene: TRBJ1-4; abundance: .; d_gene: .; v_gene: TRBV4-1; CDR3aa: CASSTQQGNEEKLFF; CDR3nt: TGCGCCAGCAGCACACAACAGGGAAACGAGGAAAAACTGTTTTTT
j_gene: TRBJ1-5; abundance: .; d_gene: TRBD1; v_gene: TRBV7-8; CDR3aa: CASSLEGAHYVQPQHF; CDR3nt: TGTGCCAGCAGCTTGGAGGGGGCGCATTATGTCCAGCCCCAGCATTTT
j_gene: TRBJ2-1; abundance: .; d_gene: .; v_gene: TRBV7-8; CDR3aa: CASSLRTNYNEQFF; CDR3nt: TGTGCCAGCAGCTTAAGGACAAACTACAATGAGCAGTTCTTC
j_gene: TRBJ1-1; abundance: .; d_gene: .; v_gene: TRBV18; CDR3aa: CASSPMGRDTEAFF; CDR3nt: TGTGCCAGCTCACCTATGGGTCGGGACACTGAAGCTTTCTTT
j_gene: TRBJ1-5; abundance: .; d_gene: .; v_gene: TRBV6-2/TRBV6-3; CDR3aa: CASSLPYVGNQPQHF; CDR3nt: TGTGCCAGCAGCCTACCTTATGTAGGCAATCAGCCCCAGCATTTT
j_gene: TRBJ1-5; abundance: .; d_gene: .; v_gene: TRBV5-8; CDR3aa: CASSLGPQRSQPQHF; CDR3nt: TGTGCCAGCAGCTTGGGGCCCCAAAGGAGTCAGCCCCAGCATTTT
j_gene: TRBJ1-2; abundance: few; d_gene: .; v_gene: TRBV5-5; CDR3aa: CASSFDTGGANYGYTF; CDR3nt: TGTGCCAGCAGCTTCGACACCGGGGGAGCTAACTATGGCTACACCTTC